This T cell receptor (beta chain) was identified during a study of cytomegalovirus exposure and HLA in healthy donors. General study findings and limits: Analyses of presence/absence relied on an assumption of roughly uniform sequencing depth across donors.

The PCR ran on 60 Vbeta and 13 Jbeta primers. The protocol was immunoSEQ multiplex PCR, while the TCRdb copy is restricted to in-frame clones and leaves out a portion. Of 150,000 to 200,000 clones in the sample, around 75% were seen once. Regarding this clone: As yet, its antigen is unknown.

Germline CDR1 MNHEY, CDR2 SVGAGI. The CDR3 extends over 15 amino acids. The V and J ends lost 4 bases and 6 bases, in that order; junction bases with no gene match: 7. The sequenced sample was PBMCs. This TCR was sampled from a man younger than 35 in good health and CMV-seropositive. V and J are TRBV6-5 and TRBJ1-5, with 9 bases fitting TRBD1. The CDR3 nucleotides read TGTGCCAGCAGTTCCGGGACAGGGCTCCGTCAGCCCCAGCATTTT. Translation gives CASSSGTGLRQPQHF.